The T cell receptor (beta chain) described here comes from a study of long-term antiretroviral therapy in people with HIV. General observations from the study: ART adherence, viral resistance and therapy changes went unrecorded.

In the case of this clone: Antigen unknown.

Germline V gene sequence: CDR1 SGHVS, CDR2 FNYEAQ. V was clipped by 10 bases and J by 3 bases, with 15 bases between them. The CDR3 has 14 residues. Version v3.0 of the immunoSEQ assay was performed at survey level. Libraries were prepared by immunoSEQ multiplex PCR; TCRdb keeps only in-frame clonotypes and omits some of them. The sample holds 25,000 to 35,000 clones, approximately 96% seen once. This TCR derives from a young man with HIV. The specimen comprised unsorted PBMCs, sampled 6.5 to 6.6 years after starting antiretroviral therapy. The chain is built from TRBV7-6 and TRBJ2-2, with D perhaps TRBD2 (6 bases). The DNA of the CDR3 is TGTGCCACCACTCAACCGGGGGACACCGGGGAGCTGTTTTTT. Translation gives CATTQPGDTGELFF. Full variable domain (rest looked up from reference TRBV7-6 and TRBJ2-2): GAGVSQSPRYKVTKRGQDVALRCDPISGHVSLYWYRQALGQGPEFLTYFNYEAQQDKSGLPNDRFSAERPEGSISTLTIQRTEQRDSAMYRCATTQPGDTGELFFGEGSRLTVL.